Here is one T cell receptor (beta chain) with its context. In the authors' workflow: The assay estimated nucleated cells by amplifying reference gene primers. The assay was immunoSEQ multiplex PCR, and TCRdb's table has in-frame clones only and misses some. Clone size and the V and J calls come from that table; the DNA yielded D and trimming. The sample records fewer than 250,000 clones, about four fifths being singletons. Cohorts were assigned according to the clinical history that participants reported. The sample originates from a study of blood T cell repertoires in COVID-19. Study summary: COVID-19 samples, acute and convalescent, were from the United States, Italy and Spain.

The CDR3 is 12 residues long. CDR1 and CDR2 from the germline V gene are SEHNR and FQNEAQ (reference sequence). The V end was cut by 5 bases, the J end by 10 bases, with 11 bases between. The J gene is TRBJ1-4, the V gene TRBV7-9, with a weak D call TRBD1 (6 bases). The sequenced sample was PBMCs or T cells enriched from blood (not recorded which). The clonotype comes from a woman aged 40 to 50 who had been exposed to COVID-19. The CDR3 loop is CASSPLGGKLFF. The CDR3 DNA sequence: TGTGCCAGCAGCCCCCTAGGGGGAAAACTGTTTTTT.